The 19 T cell receptor beta chains below come from one sample, sequenced in a study of blood T cell repertoires in COVID-19 (dated by TCRdb to 2019 to 2021). Library creation used the immunoSEQ multiplex PCR assay. In TCRdb, the immuneACCESS table is reduced to in-frame sequences with V and J assigned. These tables do not hold every clone; where another copy was compared, an unresolved V gene accounts for under half, and the others remain unexplained. Within this sample are 250,000 to 350,000 clones, with 84% of them counted one time only. The ten largest clones represent roughly 1.5% of the sample. Input material: peripheral blood. Receptors were obtained from a human donor with COVID-19, enrolled during active disease. The donor label of this sample is uncertain.

J is TRBJ2-4 and V is TRBV5-5; tentative D call: TRBD2 (5 bases). In germline, CDR1 is SGHKS, CDR2 YYEKEE (reference sequence). CDR3 length: 17 amino acids. V was cut by 3 bases and J by 9 bases, with 25 bases left in between. In DNA, the CDR3 is TGTGCCAGCAGCTCAGCCCCTGATCGCGGGCTACGGGGCATTCAGTACTTC. This translates into CASSSAPDRGLRGIQYF.

The chain joins TRBV5-1 to TRBJ1-2; no clear D. CDR3 size: 14 residues. Germline loops: CDR1 SGHRS, CDR2 YFSETQ. V was pared by 4 bases and J by 2 bases, with 12 bases between. CDR3 nucleotides: TGCGCCAGCAGCGCACAGCTTCAAAACTATGGCTACACCTTC. This translates into CASSAQLQNYGYTF.

The chain is built from TRBV7-8 and TRBJ2-7, with D uncertain. This CDR3 is built from 14 residues. V lost 2 bases to trimming and J lost 0 bases, with 8 bases between them. Germline CDR1 is SGHVS and CDR2 is FQNEAQ. CDR3 coding DNA: TGTGCCAGCAGCTTACGTTTTTACTCCTACGAGCAGTACTTC. This gives the protein CASSLRFYSYEQYF.

This clone was observed a handful of times. The chain combines TRBV10-1 with TRBJ1-1, with D possibly being TRBD1 (5 bases). This CDR3 region has 14 residues. Germline V gives CDR1 WNHNN, CDR2 SYGVQD (reference sequence). With 2 bases removed from V and 4 bases from J, the gap between germline ends came to 11 bases. CDR3 nucleotide sequence: TGCGCCAGCAGTGAGCCGACAAGGGGCACTGAAGCTTTCTTT. This codes for CASSEPTRGTEAFF.

A single count supports this clone. The rearrangement links TRBV7-9 to TRBJ1-4; tentative D call: TRBD1 (5 bases). Trimming cost V 1 base and J 8 bases, with 8 bases left between them. Germline V CDR1 and CDR2: SEHNR, FQNEAQ (reference sequence). The CDR3 spans 13 residues. The CDR3 protein is CASSLGPGEKLFF. The CDR3 nucleotides are TGTGCCAGCAGCTTAGGGCCAGGGGAAAAACTGTTTTTT.

The chain carries TRBV18 and TRBJ2-7, with 9 bases lining up with TRBD1. CDR1 KGHSH and CDR2 LQKENI come from the germline V gene. This CDR3 is 17 amino acids long. J was trimmed by 2 bases and V by 3 bases; bases with no gene match: 11. The CDR3 DNA is TGTGCCAGCTCACCCCCTGGACAGGGGTCTTTCCCCTACGAGCAGTACTTC. Its protein is CASSPPGQGSFPYEQYF.

This rearrangement joins TRBV6-5 to TRBJ1-1; possibly TRBD1 for D (6 bases). The germline V gene has CDR1 MNHEY and CDR2 SVGAGI. The CDR3 is 15 residues long. Trimming shortened V by 0 bases and J by 0 bases, and 8 bases separated the two germline ends. The DNA of the CDR3 is TGTGCCAGCAGTTACTCGGGACACTTGAACACTGAAGCTTTCTTT. Its translation is CASSYSGHLNTEAFF.

This clone has only a few counts. The rearrangement joins TRBV12-3 or TRBV12-4 to TRBJ1-3; no firm D call. The CDR3 is 13 amino acids. Trimming shortened V by 11 bases and J by 0 bases, and 11 bases separated the two germline ends. In DNA, the CDR3 is TGTGCCGATGCCCGGAGCTCTGGAAACACCATATATTTT. Its protein is CADARSSGNTIYF.

The CDR3 coding sequence is TGTGCCAGCAGCTTCCAGGGCGGGGAGCTGTTTTTT. Protein sequence: CASSFQGGELFF. The chain joins TRBV11-3 to TRBJ2-2, with D maybe TRBD1 (5 bases). The CDR3 has 12 amino acids. V dropped 3 bases and J dropped 7 bases, with 6 bases sitting between them. Germline CDR1 is SGHNT and CDR2 is YENEEA.

V is TRBV11-3 and J is TRBJ2-1; 11 nucleotides match TRBD1. The CDR3 sequence is 14 residues long. V was clipped by 5 bases and J by 8 bases; unmatched bases: 5. Germline assignment: CDR1 SGHNT and CDR2 YENEEA. CDR3 DNA: TGTGCCAGCAGCCGGGGGACAGGGGGACATGAGCAGTTCTTC. Its protein is CASSRGTGGHEQFF. Drawing the rest from reference TRBV11-3 and TRBJ2-1, the complete variable domain is EAGVVQSPRYKIIEKKQPVAFWCNPISGHNTLYWYLQNLGQGPELLIRYENEEAVDDSQLPKDRFSAERLKGVDSTLKIQPAELGDSAVYLCASSRGTGGHEQFFGPGTRLTVL.

The rearrangement links TRBV7-3 to TRBJ2-1; 7 bases are a match to TRBD1. V shed 5 bases and J 6 bases; nucleotides not matched to a gene: 4. Germline CDR1 reads SGHTA; CDR2 reads FQGTGA. CDR3 size: 13 residues. The CDR3: CASSLGTANEQFF. The CDR3 DNA reads TGTGCCAGCAGCCTGGGGACAGCCAATGAGCAGTTCTTC.

This CDR3 is CASSDSGIRPTGMNTEAFF. In DNA form, the CDR3 reads TGTGCCAGCAGTGACTCGGGGATACGGCCAACGGGGATGAACACTGAAGCTTTCTTT. The V gene is TRBV6-4, the J gene TRBJ1-1; D remains ambiguous. The CDR3 length is 19 residues. Per the germline V gene, CDR1 is MRHNA and CDR2 is SNTAGT. V gave up 0 bases and J gave up 0 bases, with 20 bases separating them.

This clone has only one observation. The same CDR3 is also encoded by other DNA sequences in this sample. V is TRBV7-8 and J is TRBJ1-5; D remains unclear. There are 12 residues in the CDR3. V was shortened by 5 bases and J by 4 bases, with 6 bases between the two germline ends. Germline V gives CDR1 SGHVS, CDR2 FQNEAQ. The CDR3 DNA follows: TGTGCCAGCAGCCCAACAAATCAGCCCCAGCATTTT. Its translation is CASSPTNQPQHF.

The chain combines TRBV15 with TRBJ2-7; 9 bases agree with TRBD1. Germline loops: CDR1 LNHNV, CDR2 YYDKDF (reference sequence). V was clipped by 1 base and J by 6 bases; unmatched bases: 7. The CDR3 covers 15 residues. CDR3 in DNA: TGTGCCACCAGCAGAGGGCGGACAGGGGATGGCGAGCAGTACTTC. This encodes CATSRGRTGDGEQYF.

This clone was detected only once. V and J are TRBV4-1 and TRBJ2-2; 8 nucleotides align to TRBD2. This CDR3 spans 16 amino acids. J was trimmed by 0 bases and V by 3 bases; bases with no gene match: 3. Germline V gene data show CDR1 as MGHRA and CDR2 as YSYEKL. CDR3 residues: CASSHSGNANTGELFF. In DNA, the CDR3 is TGCGCCAGCAGCCATAGCGGGAACGCGAACACCGGGGAGCTGTTTTTT.

The table lists this clone with a few counts. This chain uses TRBV18 with TRBJ2-4, with D possibly TRBD1 on 5 matching bases. The CDR3 runs 18 residues. V shed 0 bases and J shed 2 bases, with 17 bases lying between them. CDR1 is KGHSH, CDR2 LQKENI, per germline. The DNA of the CDR3 is TGTGCCAGCTCACCACCGGCTACCCCCGCAGGGACCAAAAACATTCAGTACTTC. This encodes CASSPPATPAGTKNIQYF.

This chain joins TRBV6-5 and TRBJ1-5, with a possible D match to TRBD1 (6 bases). Trimming removed 5 bases at V and 7 bases at J, with 12 bases between. The CDR3 is 13 amino acids. Germline CDR1 is MNHEY and CDR2 is SVGAGI. The CDR3 protein is CASSRTVSQPQHF. The CDR3 nucleotides read TGTGCCAGCAGTCGGACAGTATCACAGCCCCAGCATTTT.

The CDR3 region has the DNA TGTGCCAGCAGCCCGGTATCCCGTGTCGGGCCCCTCCACTTT. This translates into CASSPVSRVGPLHF. The chain recombines TRBV5-6 with TRBJ1-6, with D unresolved. V lost 4 bases and J 13 bases, leaving 18 bases between the germline ends. Looked up from germline, CDR1 is SGHDT and CDR2 is YYEEEE. The CDR3 has 14 residues.

The chain combines TRBV5-1 with TRBJ1-1; D is uncertain. This CDR3 spans 14 amino acids. Trimming removed 7 bases from V and 2 bases from J, with 15 bases in between. Germline CDR1 is SGHRS and CDR2 is YFSETQ. CDR3 sequence (DNA): TGCGCCAGCGGGTCTAGGCAGCCCAACACTGAAGCTTTCTTT. Encoded protein: CASGSRQPNTEAFF.